Below, 20 T cell receptor beta chains from the same sample are listed, as sequenced in a study of shared clonotypes between healthy human individuals. Only in-frame clones appear in the TCRdb table, and some are missing; sequencing was by immunoSEQ multiplex PCR. The table has 2 million or so clones, roughly 96% seen once. Sequencing used naive CD4+ T cells sorted from blood. Subset denoted: CD45RA+ positively selected. The receptor set was obtained from a man aged 18 to 29 in good health.

J is TRBJ2-7 and V is TRBV5-1, with 9 bases identical to TRBD1. The V gene end was trimmed by 4 bases and the J gene end by 1 base; junction bases not matched to a gene: 6. The germline gives CDR1 SGHRS, CDR2 YFSETQ. This CDR3 is 15 amino acids long. Here the CDR3 reads CASSRRGTGSYEQYF. The CDR3 DNA is TGCGCCAGCAGCCGGAGGGGGACAGGGTCCTACGAGCAGTACTTC.

The chain combines TRBV6-6 with TRBJ1-1; D ambiguous. The CDR3 is 12 amino acids. V was cut by 4 bases and J by 5 bases, with 8 bases left in between. The germline gives CDR1 MNHNY, CDR2 SVGAGI (reference sequence). The CDR3 bases are TGTGCCAGCAGTTCGGCGGGGACTGAAGCTTTCTTT. This encodes CASSSAGTEAFF.

This chain joins TRBV5-1 and TRBJ2-3, with D perhaps assigned TRBD1 or TRBD2 (5 bases each). This CDR3 has 16 residues. CDR1 and CDR2 (germline): SGHRS, YFSETQ. Trimming pared 4 bases from V and 2 bases from J, leaving 17 bases between. CDR3 coding DNA: TGCGCCAGCAGCCCCGGGGACCGCGGCGCCACAGATACGCAGTATTTT. This encodes CASSPGDRGATDTQYF.

V is TRBV30 and J is TRBJ2-1; TRBD2 matches 8 bases. From germline, CDR1 is GTSNPN and CDR2 SVGIG (reference sequence). The CDR3 has 15 amino acids. V dropped 4 bases and J dropped 0; count of bases not matched to a gene: 5. Here the CDR3 DNA reads TGTGCCTGGAATAGCGGGGCGAGCTCCTACAATGAGCAGTTCTTC. Translated, it gives CAWNSGASSYNEQFF.

This chain connects TRBV2 to TRBJ1-1; D is unclear. Germline V CDR1 and CDR2: SNHLY, FYNNEI. Trimming removed 7 bases at V and 2 bases at J, with 17 bases between. CDR3 length equals 15 residues. In DNA form, the CDR3 reads TGTGCCAGCACCCAAAACGGGGAGTCCAACACTGAAGCTTTCTTT. Its translation is CASTQNGESNTEAFF.

The chain is built from TRBV20-1 and TRBJ2-1, with no clear D. The CDR3 has 10 amino acids. CDR1 is DFQATT and CDR2 is SNEGSKA in the germline V gene (reference sequence). The ends were cut back, 5 bases at V and 7 bases at J, with 6 bases in the middle. The CDR3 DNA reads TGCAGTGCTTTTAAAAATGAGCAGTTCTTC. It yields the protein CSAFKNEQFF.

This chain joins TRBV28 and TRBJ2-1, with 7 bases matching TRBD1. This CDR3 has 10 amino acids. The germline gives CDR1 MDHEN, CDR2 SYDVKM. V lost 10 bases to trimming and J lost 12 bases; unmatched junction nucleotides: 6. The CDR3 nucleotides read TGTGCCACCACAGGGGAGCTGCAGTTCTTC. Protein product: CATTGELQFF.

The genes are TRBV14 and TRBJ2-3; D unresolved. This CDR3 has 13 residues. Germline values: CDR1 SGHDN, CDR2 FVKESK. Trimming cost V 1 base and J 5 bases, with 7 bases left between them. CDR3 in DNA: TGTGCCAGCAGCCAAGGACTTGTAGATACGCAGTATTTT. Translation gives CASSQGLVDTQYF.

This sequence joins TRBV5-1 and TRBJ2-1; 9 bases match TRBD1. With V trimmed by 0 bases and J by 16 bases, 11 bases remained unmatched. The CDR3 extends over 14 amino acids. Germline assignment: CDR1 SGHRS and CDR2 YFSETQ. CDR3: CASSLAKGQGPLFF. DNA of the CDR3: TGCGCCAGCAGCTTGGCCAAAGGACAGGGGCCTCTTTTCTTC.

V gene TRBV6-5 combines with J gene TRBJ1-5, with 7 bases lining up with TRBD1. V lost 6 bases and J lost 6; bases outside the gene matches: 2. Germline CDR1 reads MNHEY; CDR2 reads SVGAGI. The CDR3 runs 12 residues. The CDR3, as DNA: TGTGCCAGCAGAACAGGGGCTCAGCCCCAGCATTTT. It translates to CASRTGAQPQHF.

The J gene is TRBJ1-6, the V gene TRBV9; D remains ambiguous. From germline, CDR1 is SGDLS and CDR2 YYNGEE. This CDR3 has 14 residues. Trimming left V 0 bases short and J 10 bases short, with 11 bases between. CDR3 region: CASSVEDWRSPLHF. The CDR3 DNA reads as TGTGCCAGCAGCGTAGAAGACTGGCGATCACCCCTCCACTTT.

The gene calls are TRBV6-1 and TRBJ2-2; 8 positions match TRBD1. The length of the CDR3 is 14 residues. Per germline, CDR1 MNHNS and CDR2 SASEGT. The V segment lost 11 bases and the J segment 5 bases; nucleotides outside the gene matches: 10. The CDR3 DNA reads as TGTGCCGCCTGCAATACAGGGGGAACCGGGGAGCTGTTTTTT. Its translation: CAACNTGGTGELFF.

The genes are TRBV11-3 and TRBJ2-2; 8 bases match TRBD2. The ends lost 0 bases at V and 0 bases at J; junction bases unmatched: 0. This CDR3 contains 16 residues. Germline CDR1 SGHNT, CDR2 YENEEA. CDR3 coding DNA: TGTGCCAGCAGCTTAGATAGCGGGGCGAACACCGGGGAGCTGTTTTTT. It is translated as CASSLDSGANTGELFF.

The V call is TRBV2, the J call TRBJ2-7, with a possible D match to TRBD2 (6 bases). Germline CDR1 reads SNHLY; CDR2 reads FYNNEI. This CDR3 comprises 12 residues. V dropped 8 bases and J dropped 7 bases, with 15 bases sitting between them. Written as DNA, the CDR3 is TGTGCCAGCGGGGGGAAGGAAGGGGAGCAGTACTTC. Its protein product is CASGGKEGEQYF.

This clone was counted once. The rearrangement uses TRBV5-1 and TRBJ1-5; 10 positions match TRBD1. The CDR3 runs 15 residues. CDR1 is SGHRS, CDR2 YFSETQ, per germline. V lost 0 bases to trimming and J lost 6 bases; unmatched junction nucleotides: 3. The CDR3 DNA sequence: TGCGCCAGCAGCTTGGAAGGGGACAGGGGTCAGCCCCAGCATTTT. Its translation is CASSLEGDRGQPQHF.

A note on this clone: This specimen includes other DNA sequences encoding the same CDR3. The J gene is TRBJ2-2, the V gene TRBV5-1; TRBD2 matches at 11 bases. V shed 1 base, J shed 6 bases, and the junction held 2 bases outside the gene matches. The CDR3 extends over 15 amino acids. Looked up from germline, CDR1 is SGHRS and CDR2 is YFSETQ. The CDR3: CASSLLAGGPGELFF. CDR3 nucleotides: TGCGCCAGCAGCTTGCTAGCGGGAGGTCCCGGGGAGCTGTTTTTT. The complete variable domain, with remaining parts taken from reference TRBV5-1 and TRBJ2-2, reads KAGVTQTPRYLIKTRGQQVTLSCSPISGHRSVSWYQQTPGQGLQFLFEYFSETQRNKGNFPGRFSGRQFSNSRSEMNVSTLELGDSALYLCASSLLAGGPGELFFGEGSRLTVL.

The chain joins TRBV30 to TRBJ2-1; 12 bases line up with TRBD2. Trimming removed 4 bases from V and 4 bases from J; junction bases left unmatched: 14. Germline lookup yields CDR1 GTSNPN and CDR2 SVGIG (reference sequence). The CDR3 runs to 18 residues. The chain's CDR3 is CAWTNQRRLAGEYNEQFF. In DNA, the CDR3 is TGTGCCTGGACCAACCAACGAAGACTAGCGGGAGAGTACAATGAGCAGTTCTTC. Drawing the rest from reference TRBV30 and TRBJ2-1, the complete variable domain is SQTIHQWPATLVQPVGSPLSLECTVEGTSNPNLYWYRQAAGRGLQLLFYSVGIGQISSEVPQNLSASRPQDRQFILSSKKLLLSDSGFYLCAWTNQRRLAGEYNEQFFGPGTRLTVL.

The chain employs TRBV5-1 and TRBJ2-3; D may match TRBD1 or TRBD2 (5 bases each). Trimming removed 5 bases from V and 6 bases from J, with 22 bases in between. The germline V gene encodes CDR1 SGHRS and CDR2 YFSETQ. CDR3 size: 16 residues. CDR3 sequence reads: CASSPVRDRGMDTQYF. CDR3 DNA sequence: TGCGCCAGCAGTCCCGTCCGGGACCGCGGTATGGATACGCAGTATTTT.

The gene calls are TRBV2 and TRBJ1-1, with 9 bases identical to TRBD1. The junction had 10 bases not matched to a gene; V was cut back by 5 bases and J by 12 bases. Per the germline V gene, CDR1 is SNHLY and CDR2 is FYNNEI. The CDR3 covers 13 residues. CDR3 nucleotides: TGTGCCAGCAGTCCCCATCCGGGACAGGGAACTTTCTTT. Translating it yields CASSPHPGQGTFF. The full variable domain, completed using reference TRBV2 and TRBJ1-1, is EPEVTQTPSHQVTQMGQEVILRCVPISNHLYFYWYRQILGQKVEFLVSFYNNEISEKSEIFDDQFSVERPDGSNFTLKIRSTKLEDSAMYFCASSPHPGQGTFFGQGTRLTVV.

This rearrangement joins TRBV7-9 to TRBJ1-4, with TRBD1 identical over 10 bases. Germline V lookup: CDR1 SEHNR, CDR2 FQNEAQ (reference sequence). The CDR3 consists of 15 residues. V lost 4 bases, J lost 7 bases, and 6 bases stayed unmatched. In DNA form, the CDR3 reads TGTGCCAGCAGCTATGACAGGGGGCCTACTGAAAAACTGTTTTTT. Its protein product is CASSYDRGPTEKLFF.